This TCR beta chain was retrieved from a study of blood T cell repertoires in COVID-19. Only in-frame clones appear in the TCRdb table, and some are missing; sequencing was by immunoSEQ multiplex PCR. Of tens of thousands of clones in the sample, 81% were seen once. Germline lookup yields CDR1 SGHTA and CDR2 FQGNSA. Trimming shortened V by 4 bases and J by 6 bases, and 12 bases separated the two germline ends. This CDR3 comprises 14 residues. The TCR was taken from a woman aged 80 or older with active or convalescent COVID-19. The chain joins TRBV7-2 to TRBJ2-2, with a tentative D call TRBD1 (6 bases). Specimen: peripheral blood. In nucleotides, the CDR3 is TGTGCCAGCAGCTCAGGGGTTTCCCCCGGGGAGCTGTTTTTT. Residues: CASSSGVSPGELFF.